The 25 T cell receptor beta chains presented below share a single source sample, sequenced in a study of identical twins. MiXCR, applied by TCRdb to the 5' RACE reads, yields one record per CDR3 protein. The data show 400,000 or so distinct CDR3 sequences, with roughly 9% seen just once and about 8.1% held by the top ten. The sequencing input was naive T cells sorted from blood. These receptor sequences come from a woman aged 45-65 years in good health.

This clonotype was picked up many times. V and J are TRBV10-3 and TRBJ1-1; D is unclear. The CDR3 runs 13 residues. Looked up from germline, CDR1 is ENHRY and CDR2 is SYGVKD. Trimming shortened V by 0 bases and J by 4 bases, and 6 bases separated the two germline ends. Here the CDR3 reads CAISESPGTEAFF. The CDR3 coding sequence is TGTGCCATCAGTGAGTCTCCGGGCACTGAAGCTTTCTTT.

This clonotype was detected ten times or more. The chain links TRBV12-3 or TRBV12-4 to TRBJ2-3; 8 bases are shared with TRBD2. This CDR3 has 15 amino acids. Losses at the gene ends were 3 bases for V and 4 bases for J; bases not matched to a gene: 6. CDR3 coding DNA: TGTGCCAGCAGTTTGGTCAGCGGGAGTGCAGATACGCAGTATTTT. Encoded protein: CASSLVSGSADTQYF.

The CDR3 nucleotides read TGTGCCAGCAGCCAAGGGACTAATTACAATGAGCAGTTCTTC. As protein: CASSQGTNYNEQFF. The genes are TRBV3-1 and TRBJ2-1; possibly TRBD2 for D (6 bases). This CDR3 comprises 14 residues. V was clipped by 1 base and J by 4 bases, with 8 bases between them. Germline V CDR1 and CDR2: LGHDT, YNNKEL (reference sequence).

The table lists this clonotype with a few counts. The CDR3 DNA reads as TGTGCCAGCAGCTTACCCACCTACAATGAGCAGTTCTTC. The encoded protein is CASSLPTYNEQFF. V usage is TRBV7-6 and J usage is TRBJ2-1; unclear D gene. The germline gives CDR1 SGHVS, CDR2 FNYEAQ. The CDR3 runs 13 residues. V gave up 2 bases and J gave up 2 bases, with 4 bases separating them. Filled out from reference TRBV7-6 and TRBJ2-1, the complete variable domain reads GAGVSQSPRYKVTKRGQDVALRCDPISGHVSLYWYRQALGQGPEFLTYFNYEAQQDKSGLPNDRFSAERPEGSISTLTIQRTEQRDSAMYRCASSLPTYNEQFFGPGTRLTVL.

The chain joins TRBV2 to TRBJ2-2; D tentatively fits TRBD1 or TRBD2 (5 bases each). Germline V CDR1 and CDR2: SNHLY, FYNNEI. CDR3 length: 12 residues. V lost 8 bases, J lost 2 bases, and 6 bases lay in between. CDR3 coding DNA: TGTGCCAGCCGGGACAACACCGGGGAGCTGTTTTTT. It is translated as CASRDNTGELFF.

This clonotype occurred a few times. The chain recombines TRBV5-5 with TRBJ2-5; TRBD2 agrees at 11 bases. With 2 bases clipped from V and 1 base from J, the junction kept 7 bases outside the gene matches. The germline V gene encodes CDR1 SGHKS and CDR2 YYEKEE (reference sequence). CDR3 length equals 17 residues. CDR3 sequence (DNA): TGTGCCAGCAGCTTAACCGGGACTAGCGGCATCCAAGAGACCCAGTACTTC. It encodes CASSLTGTSGIQETQYF.

This clonotype occurred many times. This chain connects TRBV5-1 to TRBJ1-3, with D possibly being TRBD1 (5 bases). CDR1 SGHRS and CDR2 YFSETQ come from the germline V gene. The CDR3 is made up of 15 amino acids. V was pared by 3 bases and J by 0 bases, with 10 bases between. CDR3 DNA: TGCGCCAGCAGCTCCCAGGGTGACTCTGGAAACACCATATATTTT. Translation: CASSSQGDSGNTIYF. The whole variable domain, remainder taken from reference TRBV5-1 and TRBJ1-3, is KAGVTQTPRYLIKTRGQQVTLSCSPISGHRSVSWYQQTPGQGLQFLFEYFSETQRNKGNFPGRFSGRQFSNSRSEMNVSTLELGDSALYLCASSSQGDSGNTIYFGEGSWLTVV.

This clonotype was found many times. The junction shows a germline mismatch at one end, possibly a read error. The chain is built from TRBV14 and TRBJ2-1; no clear D gene. Germline loops: CDR1 SGHDN, CDR2 FVKESK. The CDR3 has 13 amino acids. This chain's CDR3 is CASSQVVGNEQFF. CDR3 DNA: TGCGCCAGCAGCCAAGTGGTAGGGAATGAGCAGTTCTTC.

The table lists this clonotype with a few counts. The J gene is TRBJ2-3, the V gene TRBV20-1, with D maybe TRBD2 (6 bases). CDR3 length: 14 residues. V gave up 6 bases and J gave up 2 bases, with 15 bases separating them. Germline values: CDR1 DFQATT, CDR2 SNEGSKA (reference sequence). CDR3 coding DNA: TGCAGTGCCGGAGGGAGTAGCGCCACAGATACGCAGTATTTT. This sequence encodes CSAGGSSATDTQYF.

CDR3 DNA sequence: TGCGCCAGCAATCGGGGGGGCGACAATGAGCAGTTCTTC. Its translation: CASNRGGDNEQFF. This chain joins TRBV10-2 and TRBJ2-1, with 8 positions matching TRBD2. Germline values: CDR1 WSHSY, CDR2 SAAADI. The ends lost 7 bases at V and 5 bases at J; junction bases unmatched: 4. CDR3 length: 13 residues.

This clonotype showed up just a few times. The chain is built from TRBV10-3 and TRBJ2-5; 7 bases match TRBD1. V lost 1 base, J lost 1 base, and 9 bases stayed unmatched. Germline V gives CDR1 ENHRY, CDR2 SYGVKD. The CDR3 is 17 residues long. The CDR3 loop is CAISELGDRDFQETQYF. The CDR3 DNA reads TGTGCCATCAGTGAGTTAGGGGACAGAGACTTCCAAGAGACCCAGTACTTC.

This clonotype was seen only a few times. V usage is TRBV5-1 and J usage is TRBJ2-3; 12 nucleotides match TRBD2. Germline lookup yields CDR1 SGHRS and CDR2 YFSETQ. J was trimmed by 6 bases and V by 0 bases; bases with no gene match: 11. The CDR3 spans 18 residues. Written as DNA, the CDR3 is TGCGCCAGCAGCTTGGGGAAGACTAGCGGGAGTTTGTTGGATACGCAGTATTTT. This sequence encodes CASSLGKTSGSLLDTQYF.

This chain links TRBV2 with TRBJ2-1, with D maybe TRBD1 (7 bases). CDR3 length: 13 amino acids. The germline CDR1 and CDR2 sequences are SNHLY and FYNNEI. V lost 6 bases and J 8 bases, leaving 14 bases between the germline ends. The CDR3 reads CASSTQGGYEQFF. The CDR3 region has the DNA TGTGCCAGCAGCACCCAGGGGGGATATGAGCAGTTCTTC.

The CDR3 DNA is TGTGCCAGCAGCTTAGAGGGGAAGCGCGAGCAGTACGTC. It specifies CASSLEGKREQYV. V gene TRBV7-2 combines with J gene TRBJ2-7; D possibly corresponds to TRBD1 (5 bases). Trimming cost V 1 base and J 6 bases, with 10 bases left between them. CDR3 length: 13 residues. The germline V gene has CDR1 SGHTA and CDR2 FQGNSA.

The sample holds many counts of this clonotype. The chain uses TRBV28 and TRBJ2-1, with TRBD2 identical over 12 bases. Germline-derived CDR1 and CDR2 are MDHEN and SYDVKM. The CDR3 is made up of 15 amino acids. Germline trimming cut 5 bases from V and 5 bases from J; bases unmatched to any gene: 4. CDR3 region: CASSQTSGRNNEQFF. The CDR3 DNA follows: TGTGCCAGCAGTCAGACTAGCGGGAGAAACAATGAGCAGTTCTTC. Based on the CDR3 plus reference TRBV28 and TRBJ2-1, the full variable domain is DVKVTQSSRYLVKRTGEKVFLECVQDMDHENMFWYRQDPGLGLRLIYFSYDVKMKEKGDIPEGYSVSREKKERFSLILESASTNQTSMYLCASSQTSGRNNEQFFGPGTRLTVL.

This clonotype was seen only a few times. V and J are TRBV11-2 and TRBJ2-2, with 7 bases matching TRBD1. Germline CDR1 and CDR2: SGHAT and FQNNGV. The CDR3 has 14 amino acids. V lost 1 base and J lost 6; bases outside the gene matches: 2. The DNA for the CDR3 is TGTGCCAGCAGCTTAGGACAGGGTGCCGGGGAGCTGTTTTTT. This gives the protein CASSLGQGAGELFF.

This rearrangement joins TRBV9 to TRBJ1-2; D is unresolved. There are 13 residues in the CDR3. The V gene's germline CDR1 is SGDLS and CDR2 YYNGEE. V lost 0 bases to trimming and J lost 3 bases, with 6 bases between them. In DNA form, the CDR3 reads TGTGCCAGCAGCGTAGACAGATACTATGGCTACACCTTC. It is translated as CASSVDRYYGYTF.

The gene calls are TRBV2 and TRBJ1-1, with a weak D call TRBD1 (6 bases). The CDR3 length is 11 residues. Per the germline V gene, CDR1 is SNHLY and CDR2 is FYNNEI. The V and J ends lost 5 bases and 9 bases respectively, with 10 bases between them. CDR3 nucleotides: TGTGCCAGCAGTCAGGGGCTGAAAGCTTTCTTT. As protein: CASSQGLKAFF.

The chain carries TRBV4-2 and TRBJ2-5; D unresolved. Looked up from germline, CDR1 is LGHNA and CDR2 is YNFKEQ. This CDR3 is 11 amino acids long. Between the trimmed V and J ends, which lost 0 bases and 7 bases, there was a span of 3 bases. CDR3 sequence (DNA): TGTGCCAGCAGCCAAGAGGGGACCCAGTACTTC. Amino acids: CASSQEGTQYF.

This clonotype was seen more than once but under ten times. This rearrangement joins TRBV5-1 to TRBJ2-7; 10 bases align to TRBD1. The CDR3 contains 15 residues. J lost 6 bases, V lost 4 bases, and 10 bases had no gene match. Germline V gene data show CDR1 as SGHRS and CDR2 as YFSETQ. For the CDR3, the DNA is TGCGCCAGCAGCGCCTCGGGACAGGGGAATATCGAGCAGTACTTC. Translating it yields CASSASGQGNIEQYF.

This clonotype appeared many times. CDR3 loop: CSARYRVGGTEAFF. In nucleotides, the CDR3 is TGCAGTGCTAGATACAGGGTCGGCGGCACTGAAGCTTTCTTT. This sequence joins TRBV20-1 and TRBJ1-1; D possibly corresponds to TRBD1 (6 bases). Germline CDR1 reads DFQATT; CDR2 reads SNEGSKA (reference sequence). V gave up 2 bases and J gave up 4 bases, with 14 bases separating them. This CDR3 is 14 amino acids long.

This clonotype was seen at least ten times. The V and J genes are TRBV7-9 and TRBJ2-5; 10 nucleotides agree with TRBD2. Looked up from germline, CDR1 is SEHNR and CDR2 is FQNEAQ (reference sequence). The junction had 9 bases not matched to a gene; V was cut back by 3 bases and J by 5 bases. The length of the CDR3 is 16 residues. The DNA of the CDR3 is TGTGCCAGCAGCTTTACAAGCGGGAGGGCTATGGAGACCCAGTACTTC. Protein sequence: CASSFTSGRAMETQYF.

This clonotype was counted ten times or more. V and J are TRBV4-1 and TRBJ2-7, with D possibly TRBD2 on 6 matching bases. V was pared by 1 base and J by 5 bases, with 12 bases between. The length of the CDR3 is 14 residues. Germline V lookup: CDR1 MGHRA, CDR2 YSYEKL. CDR3 sequence: CASSQVGGRDEQYF. CDR3 sequence (DNA): TGCGCCAGCAGCCAAGTAGGAGGGCGGGACGAGCAGTACTTC.

The chain is built from TRBV27 and TRBJ2-1; TRBD2 agrees at 8 bases. The V gene end was trimmed by 5 bases and the J gene end by 9 bases; junction bases not matched to a gene: 12. CDR3 size: 15 residues. Per germline, CDR1 MNHEY and CDR2 SMNVEV (reference sequence). For the CDR3, the DNA is TGTGCCAGCAGTATGCCGGGACTAGGATCGGGTGAGCAGTTCTTC. Residues: CASSMPGLGSGEQFF.

This clonotype was seen a handful of times. The chain links TRBV20-1 to TRBJ2-1; D call uncertain. CDR3 length: 11 residues. V lost 3 bases and J 8 bases, leaving 8 bases between the germline ends. Germline-derived CDR1 and CDR2 are DFQATT and SNEGSKA (reference sequence). The CDR3: CSASLRDEQFF. The CDR3 nucleotides read TGCAGTGCTAGCCTTCGGGATGAGCAGTTCTTC.